This paragraph covers one TCR beta chain sequence. Random hexamers were used to reverse transcribe about 0.45 to 1 ug of RNA. TCRdb re-called the immunoSEQ multiplex PCR reads with MiXCR, one entry per CDR3 protein. The sample has 110,000 or so distinct CDR3 sequences, roughly 90% seen once. Sequencing of TCR beta was undertaken in CD8+ and CD4+ T cells derived from blood. This sample is drawn from a study of CD8 T cells in Susac syndrome. V lost 0 bases and J 9 bases, leaving 15 bases between the germline ends. CDR1 is KGHSH and CDR2 is LQKENI in the germline V gene. The CDR3 loop spans 14 amino acids.

This sequence joins TRBV18 and TRBJ2-7; unclear D gene. Sequencing input: CD8+ T cells from PBMCs. The TCR sequence derives from a human donor in good health. Here the CDR3 DNA reads TGTGCCAGCTCACCACCGATCCGAGAGGATCGGCAGTACTTC. Its protein product is CASSPPIREDRQYF.